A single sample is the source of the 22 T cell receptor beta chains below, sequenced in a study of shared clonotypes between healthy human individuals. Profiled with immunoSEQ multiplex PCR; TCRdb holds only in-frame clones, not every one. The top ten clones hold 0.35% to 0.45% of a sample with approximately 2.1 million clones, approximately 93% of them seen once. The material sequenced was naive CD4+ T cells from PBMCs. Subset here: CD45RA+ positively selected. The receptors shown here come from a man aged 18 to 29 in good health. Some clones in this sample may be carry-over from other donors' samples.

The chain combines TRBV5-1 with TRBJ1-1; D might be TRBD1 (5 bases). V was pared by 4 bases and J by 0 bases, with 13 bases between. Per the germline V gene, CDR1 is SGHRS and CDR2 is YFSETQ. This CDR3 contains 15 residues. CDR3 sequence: CASSQETVLNTEAFF. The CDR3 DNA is TGCGCCAGCAGCCAAGAGACAGTTTTGAACACTGAAGCTTTCTTT. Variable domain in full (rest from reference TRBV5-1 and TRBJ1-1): KAGVTQTPRYLIKTRGQQVTLSCSPISGHRSVSWYQQTPGQGLQFLFEYFSETQRNKGNFPGRFSGRQFSNSRSEMNVSTLELGDSALYLCASSQETVLNTEAFFGQGTRLTVV.

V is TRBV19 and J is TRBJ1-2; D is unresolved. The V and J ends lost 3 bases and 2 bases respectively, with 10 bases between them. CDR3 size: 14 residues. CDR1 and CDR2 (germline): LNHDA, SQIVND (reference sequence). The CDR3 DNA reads TGTGCCAGTAGTATCCCGGCGGAAAACTATGGCTACACCTTC. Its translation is CASSIPAENYGYTF.

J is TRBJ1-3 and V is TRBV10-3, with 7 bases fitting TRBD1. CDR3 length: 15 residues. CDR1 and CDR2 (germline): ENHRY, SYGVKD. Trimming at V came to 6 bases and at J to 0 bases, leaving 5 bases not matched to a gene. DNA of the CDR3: TGTGCCATCAGCCAGGGACAGCTCTCTGGAAACACCATATATTTT. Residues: CAISQGQLSGNTIYF.

The CDR3 sequence: CATSRGLDRVNQPQHF. The DNA of the CDR3 is TGTGCCACCAGCAGAGGTTTGGACAGGGTAAATCAGCCCCAGCATTTT. The gene calls are TRBV15 and TRBJ1-5; 8 nucleotides align to TRBD1. This CDR3 region has 16 residues. With 1 base clipped from V and 4 bases from J, the junction kept 6 bases outside the gene matches. Germline V gives CDR1 LNHNV, CDR2 YYDKDF (reference sequence).

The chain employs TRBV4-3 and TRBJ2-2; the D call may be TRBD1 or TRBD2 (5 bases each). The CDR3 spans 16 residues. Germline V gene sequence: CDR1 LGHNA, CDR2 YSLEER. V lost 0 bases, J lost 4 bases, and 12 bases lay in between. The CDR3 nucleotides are TGCGCCAGCAGCCAAGAAGGGTTGGGGACCACCGGGGAGCTGTTTTTT. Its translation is CASSQEGLGTTGELFF.

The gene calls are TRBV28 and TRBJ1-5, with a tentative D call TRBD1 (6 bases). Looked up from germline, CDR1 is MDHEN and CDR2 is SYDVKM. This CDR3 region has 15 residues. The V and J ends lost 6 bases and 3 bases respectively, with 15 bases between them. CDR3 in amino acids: CASSPNDRPNQPQHF. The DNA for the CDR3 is TGTGCCAGCAGCCCTAATGACAGGCCCAATCAGCCCCAGCATTTT. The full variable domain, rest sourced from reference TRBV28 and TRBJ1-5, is DVKVTQSSRYLVKRTGEKVFLECVQDMDHENMFWYRQDPGLGLRLIYFSYDVKMKEKGDIPEGYSVSREKKERFSLILESASTNQTSMYLCASSPNDRPNQPQHFGDGTRLSIL.

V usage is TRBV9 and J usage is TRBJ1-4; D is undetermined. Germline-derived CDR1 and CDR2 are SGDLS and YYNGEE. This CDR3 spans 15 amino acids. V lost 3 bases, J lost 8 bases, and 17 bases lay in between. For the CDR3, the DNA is TGTGCCAGCAGCGCGGCGGTGGGGTTTGAAGAAAAACTGTTTTTT. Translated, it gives CASSAAVGFEEKLFF.

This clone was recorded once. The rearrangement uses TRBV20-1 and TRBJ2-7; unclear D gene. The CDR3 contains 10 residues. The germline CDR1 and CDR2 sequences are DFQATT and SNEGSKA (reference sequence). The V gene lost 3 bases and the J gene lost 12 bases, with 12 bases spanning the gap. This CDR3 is CSASRALGYF. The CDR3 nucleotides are TGCAGTGCTAGTAGGGCCCTGGGGTACTTC.

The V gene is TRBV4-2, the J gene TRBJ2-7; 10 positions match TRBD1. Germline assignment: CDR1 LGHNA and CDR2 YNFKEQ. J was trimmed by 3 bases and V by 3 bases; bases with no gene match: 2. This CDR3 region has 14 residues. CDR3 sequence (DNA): TGTGCCAGCAGCCAGGACAGGGGGGTCTACGAGCAGTACTTC. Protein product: CASSQDRGVYEQYF.

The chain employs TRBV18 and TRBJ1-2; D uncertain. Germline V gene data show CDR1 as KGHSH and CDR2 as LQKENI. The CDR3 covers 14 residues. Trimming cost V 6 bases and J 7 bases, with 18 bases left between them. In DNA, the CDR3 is TGTGCCAGCTCCCCGGACTTCGGGTCACGTGGCTACACCTTC. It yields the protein CASSPDFGSRGYTF.

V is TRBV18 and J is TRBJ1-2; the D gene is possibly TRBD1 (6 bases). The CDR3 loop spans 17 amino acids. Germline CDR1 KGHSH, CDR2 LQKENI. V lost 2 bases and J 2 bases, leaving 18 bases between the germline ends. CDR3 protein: CASSPSSPMGANYGYTF. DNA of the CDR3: TGTGCCAGCTCACCAAGTTCTCCCATGGGGGCGAACTATGGCTACACCTTC.

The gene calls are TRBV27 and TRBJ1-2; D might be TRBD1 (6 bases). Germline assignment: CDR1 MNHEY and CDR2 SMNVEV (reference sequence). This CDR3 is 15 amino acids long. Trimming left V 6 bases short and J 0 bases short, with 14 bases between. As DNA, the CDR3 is TGTGCCAGCAGACCGATGGACAGAGCTAACTATGGCTACACCTTC. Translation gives CASRPMDRANYGYTF.

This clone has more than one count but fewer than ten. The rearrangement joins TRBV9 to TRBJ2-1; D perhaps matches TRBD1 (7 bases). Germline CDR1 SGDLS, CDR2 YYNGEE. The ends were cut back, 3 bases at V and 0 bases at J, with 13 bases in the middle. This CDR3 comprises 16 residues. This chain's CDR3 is CASSEQGGFSYNEQFF. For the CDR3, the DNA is TGTGCCAGCAGCGAGCAGGGGGGCTTCTCCTACAATGAGCAGTTCTTC.

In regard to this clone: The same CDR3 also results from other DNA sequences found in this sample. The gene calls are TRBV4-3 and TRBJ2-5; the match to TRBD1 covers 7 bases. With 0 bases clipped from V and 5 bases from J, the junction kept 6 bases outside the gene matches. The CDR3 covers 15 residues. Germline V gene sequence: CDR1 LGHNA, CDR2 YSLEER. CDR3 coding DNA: TGCGCCAGCAGCCAAGAAGGGGGCGGCGGGGAGACCCAGTACTTC. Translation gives CASSQEGGGGETQYF.

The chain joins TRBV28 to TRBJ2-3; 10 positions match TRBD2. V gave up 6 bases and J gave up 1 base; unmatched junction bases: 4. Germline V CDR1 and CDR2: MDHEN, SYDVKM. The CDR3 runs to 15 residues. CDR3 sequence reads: CASRLGTSGTDTQYF. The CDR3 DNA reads TGTGCCAGCAGGTTAGGGACTAGCGGCACAGATACGCAGTATTTT.

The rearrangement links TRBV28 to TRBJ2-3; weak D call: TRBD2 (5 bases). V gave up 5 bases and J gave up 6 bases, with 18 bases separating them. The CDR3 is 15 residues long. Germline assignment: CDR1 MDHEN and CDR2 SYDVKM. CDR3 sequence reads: CASSPLSRGSDTQYF. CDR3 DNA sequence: TGTGCCAGCAGTCCTCTGTCCCGAGGGTCGGATACGCAGTATTTT. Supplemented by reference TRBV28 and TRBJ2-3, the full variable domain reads DVKVTQSSRYLVKRTGEKVFLECVQDMDHENMFWYRQDPGLGLRLIYFSYDVKMKEKGDIPEGYSVSREKKERFSLILESASTNQTSMYLCASSPLSRGSDTQYFGPGTRLTVL.

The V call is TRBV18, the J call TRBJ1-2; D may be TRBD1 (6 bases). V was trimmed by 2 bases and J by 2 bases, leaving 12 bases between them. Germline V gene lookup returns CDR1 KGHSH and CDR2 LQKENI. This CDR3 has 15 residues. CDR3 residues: CASSPGGTQNYGYTF. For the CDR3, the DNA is TGTGCCAGCTCACCAGGCGGGACACAGAACTATGGCTACACCTTC.

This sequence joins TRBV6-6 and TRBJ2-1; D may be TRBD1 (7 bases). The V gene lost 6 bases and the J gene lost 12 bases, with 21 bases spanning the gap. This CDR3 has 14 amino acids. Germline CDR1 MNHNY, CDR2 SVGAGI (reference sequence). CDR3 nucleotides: TGTGCCAGCAGCCAGGGGACAGCGGGCTCGGGGCAGTTCTTC. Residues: CASSQGTAGSGQFF.

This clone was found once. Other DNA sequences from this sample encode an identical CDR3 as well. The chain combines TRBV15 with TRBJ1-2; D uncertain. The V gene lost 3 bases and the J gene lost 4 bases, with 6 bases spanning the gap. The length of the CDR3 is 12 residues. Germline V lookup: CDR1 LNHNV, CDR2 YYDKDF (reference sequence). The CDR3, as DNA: TGTGCCACCAGCAGGGAGGGCTATGGCTACACCTTC. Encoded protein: CATSREGYGYTF.

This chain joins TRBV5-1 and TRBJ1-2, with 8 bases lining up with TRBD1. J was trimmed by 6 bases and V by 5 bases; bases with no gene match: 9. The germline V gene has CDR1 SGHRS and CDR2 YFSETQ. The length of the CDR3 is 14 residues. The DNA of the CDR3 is TGCGCCAGCAGTGTGTCAGGGGGCTCGGATGGCTACACCTTC. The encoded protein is CASSVSGGSDGYTF.

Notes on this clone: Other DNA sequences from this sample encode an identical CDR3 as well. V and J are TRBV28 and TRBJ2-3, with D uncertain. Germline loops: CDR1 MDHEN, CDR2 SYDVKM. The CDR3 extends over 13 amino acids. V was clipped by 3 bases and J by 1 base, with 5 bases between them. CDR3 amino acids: CASSFSGTDTQYF. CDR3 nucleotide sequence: TGTGCCAGCAGTTTTTCGGGCACAGATACGCAGTATTTT. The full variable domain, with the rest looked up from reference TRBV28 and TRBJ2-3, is DVKVTQSSRYLVKRTGEKVFLECVQDMDHENMFWYRQDPGLGLRLIYFSYDVKMKEKGDIPEGYSVSREKKERFSLILESASTNQTSMYLCASSFSGTDTQYFGPGTRLTVL.

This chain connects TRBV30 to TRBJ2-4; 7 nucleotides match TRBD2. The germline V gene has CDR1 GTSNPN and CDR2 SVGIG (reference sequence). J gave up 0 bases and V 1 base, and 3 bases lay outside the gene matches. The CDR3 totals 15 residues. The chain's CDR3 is CAWSGGRLAKNIQYF. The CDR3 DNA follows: TGTGCCTGGAGTGGCGGGAGACTAGCCAAAAACATTCAGTACTTC.